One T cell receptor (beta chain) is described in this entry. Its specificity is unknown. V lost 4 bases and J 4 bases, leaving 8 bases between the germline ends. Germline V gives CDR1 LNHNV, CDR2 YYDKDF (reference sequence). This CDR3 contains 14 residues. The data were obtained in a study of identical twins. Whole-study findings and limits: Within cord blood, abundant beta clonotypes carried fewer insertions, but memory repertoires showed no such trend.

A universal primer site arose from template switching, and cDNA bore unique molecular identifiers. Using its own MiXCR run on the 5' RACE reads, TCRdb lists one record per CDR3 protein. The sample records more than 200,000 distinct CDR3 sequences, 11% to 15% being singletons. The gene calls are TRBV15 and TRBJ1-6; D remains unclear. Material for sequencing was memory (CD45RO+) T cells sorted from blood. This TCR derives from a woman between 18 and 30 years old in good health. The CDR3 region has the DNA TGTGCCACCAGCATGAACCAGTATAATTCACCCCTCCACTTT. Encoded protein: CATSMNQYNSPLHF.